The present T cell receptor (beta chain) was sequenced within a study of blood T cell repertoires in COVID-19. Overall study: T cells, B-cell-depleted T cells, or PBMCs supplied cDNA or gDNA.

TCRdb's copy holds only in-frame clones and misses some; the assay was immunoSEQ multiplex PCR. The sample yields 250,000 to 350,000 clones, 70% to 90% seen once. Seattle patient enrollment occurred during active infection, with longitudinal follow-up thereafter. This CDR3 has 12 residues. CDR1 and CDR2 (germline): SQVTM, ANQGSEA. Trimming shortened V by 1 base and J by 7 bases, and 11 bases separated the two germline ends. This receptor was taken from a woman in her forties or fifties with COVID-19, enrolled during active disease. Sequencing was done on a sample of peripheral blood. The chain recombines TRBV29-1 with TRBJ2-7; perhaps TRBD2 as D (5 bases). CDR3 sequence reads: CSVEVSGWEQYF. The CDR3 nucleotides are TGCAGCGTTGAAGTTTCGGGGTGGGAGCAGTACTTC.